This paragraph covers one T cell receptor (beta chain) sequence. Using immunoSEQ multiplex PCR, the repertoire was profiled, and TCRdb retains in-frame clones only, with some absent. This sample carries 100,000 to 150,000 clones, approximately 90% of them seen once, and the ten largest clones take approximately 9%. The sample comes from a study of control samples from healthy donors and cancer patients. This CDR3 is 15 amino acids long. Trimming removed 6 bases at V and 7 bases at J, with 18 bases between. Germline loops: CDR1 WSHSY, CDR2 SAAADI. The rearrangement links TRBV10-2 to TRBJ1-4; TRBD1 might be the D (6 bases). This receptor was obtained from a man in his late teens or twenties in good health. The sequenced material came from blood. The CDR3 loop is CASRRGGLAGEKLFF. CDR3 bases: TGCGCCAGCAGACGTGGGGGCCTTGCGGGTGAAAAACTGTTTTTT.